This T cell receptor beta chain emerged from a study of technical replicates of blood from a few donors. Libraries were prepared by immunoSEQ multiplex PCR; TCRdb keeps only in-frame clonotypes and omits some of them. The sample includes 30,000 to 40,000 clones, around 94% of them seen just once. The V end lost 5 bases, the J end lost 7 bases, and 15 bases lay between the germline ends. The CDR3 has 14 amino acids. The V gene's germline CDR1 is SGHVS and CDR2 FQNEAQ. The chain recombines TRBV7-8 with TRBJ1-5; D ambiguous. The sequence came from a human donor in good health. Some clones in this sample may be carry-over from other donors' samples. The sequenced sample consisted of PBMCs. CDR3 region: CASSPEGSRQPQHF. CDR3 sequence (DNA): TGTGCCAGCAGCCCTGAAGGGAGTCGACAGCCCCAGCATTTT.